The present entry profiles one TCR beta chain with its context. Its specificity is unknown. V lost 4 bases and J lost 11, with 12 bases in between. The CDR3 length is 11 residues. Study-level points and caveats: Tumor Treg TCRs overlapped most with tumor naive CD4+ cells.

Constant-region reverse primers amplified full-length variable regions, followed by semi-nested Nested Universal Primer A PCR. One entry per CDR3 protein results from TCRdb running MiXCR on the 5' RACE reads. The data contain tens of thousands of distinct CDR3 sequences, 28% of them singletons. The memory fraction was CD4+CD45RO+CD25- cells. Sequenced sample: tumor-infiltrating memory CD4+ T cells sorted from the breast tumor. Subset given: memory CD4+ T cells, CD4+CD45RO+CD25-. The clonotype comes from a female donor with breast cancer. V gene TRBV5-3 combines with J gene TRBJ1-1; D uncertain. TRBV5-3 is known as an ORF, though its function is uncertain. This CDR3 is CARSPAPVAFF. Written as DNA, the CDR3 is TGTGCCAGAAGCCCGGCCCCGGTGGCTTTCTTT.